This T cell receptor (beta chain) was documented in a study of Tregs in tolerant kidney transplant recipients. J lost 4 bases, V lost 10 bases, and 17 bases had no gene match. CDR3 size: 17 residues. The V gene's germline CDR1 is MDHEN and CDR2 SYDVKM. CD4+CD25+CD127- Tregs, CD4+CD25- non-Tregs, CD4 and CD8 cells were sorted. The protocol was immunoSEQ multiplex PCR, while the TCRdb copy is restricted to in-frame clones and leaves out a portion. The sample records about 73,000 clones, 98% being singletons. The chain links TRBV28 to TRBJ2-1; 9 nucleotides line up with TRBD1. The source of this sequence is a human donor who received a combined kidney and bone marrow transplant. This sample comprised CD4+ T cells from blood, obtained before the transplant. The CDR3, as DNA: TGTGCCACCAAAAGTTTCCTAACCGGGACAGGGTACAATGAGCAGTTCTTC. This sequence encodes CATKSFLTGTGYNEQFF.